These T cell receptor beta chains were read from a single sample in a study of cytomegalovirus exposure and HLA in healthy donors. Profiled with immunoSEQ multiplex PCR; TCRdb holds only in-frame clones, not every one. Seen here are about 97,000 clones, roughly two thirds observed once, and the top ten hold approximately 3.5%. The sequencing sample was made of PBMCs. These receptors were taken from a middle-aged man in good health and CMV-seronegative. Both conserved end residues are trimmed from each CDR3. Each record gives: clone size, J gene, V gene, D gene, CDR3 protein. The D gene is left open where the match is weak. Not every row has a clone size; where given, it reads once, few, many or a size class.

once	TRBJ2-2	TRBV11-3	TRBD2	ASSTPPGLAGGTGELF
NA	TRBJ2-7	TRBV5-1	NA	ASSLEASQIWSNYEQY
NA	TRBJ1-1	TRBV2	TRBD1	ASGRTGGDTEAF
NA	TRBJ1-2	TRBV27	TRBD1	ASSTQGAKYGYT
NA	TRBJ1-1	TRBV6-4	NA	ASSDSGGGGTEAF
NA	TRBJ1-2	TRBV7-9	TRBD1	ASSLNLDRDYGYT
NA	TRBJ1-1	TRBV29-1	NA	SGPDSNTEAF
NA	TRBJ2-7	TRBV15	TRBD2	ATSSGLVYEQY
NA	TRBJ2-5	TRBV4-2	TRBD2	ASSQAQRGDQETQY
NA	TRBJ2-3	TRBV7-2	TRBD2	ASSARTSPDTQY
NA	TRBJ2-5	TRBV4-2	TRBD2	ASSQDTSGGAGETQY
NA	TRBJ1-2	TRBV29-1	NA	SALQEPLDYGYT
NA	TRBJ2-7	TRBV6-5	NA	ASSYWAPSYEQY
NA	TRBJ2-7	TRBV4-1	TRBD2	ASSQDPGTSRYEQY
NA	TRBJ2-7	TRBV19	TRBD1	ASSPWDRGSYEQY
NA	TRBJ1-1	TRBV12-5	NA	ASALRGGTEAF
NA	TRBJ2-7	TRBV5-6	NA	ASSFQGFSYEQY
once	TRBJ1-2	TRBV2	NA	ASRAGSLDYGYT
NA	TRBJ1-1	TRBV30	NA	AWNVWGGTEAF
NA	TRBJ1-5	TRBV18	TRBD1	ASSPKKTGAFQPQH
NA	TRBJ1-6	TRBV5-1	NA	ASSLMSAEGTLH
many	TRBJ2-7	TRBV6-5	TRBD2	ASSKLAGGSYEQY
few	TRBJ2-7	TRBV27	NA	ASSLNSYYEQY
NA	TRBJ2-5	TRBV2	TRBD2	ASSPAGRGVSETQY
once	TRBJ2-5	TRBV7-6	NA	ASSSAGRGGAGETQY
NA	TRBJ1-6	TRBV6-1	NA	ASSTRGDSPLH
NA	TRBJ1-2	TRBV27	NA	ASSPLGLTPGYT
NA	TRBJ2-7	TRBV9	TRBD2	ASSVSGGAGYEQY
once	TRBJ2-5	TRBV29-1	NA	SDRGGLETQY
few	TRBJ1-5	TRBV19	NA	ASSPNRQTHQPQH
few	TRBJ1-2	TRBV6-5	NA	ASSRQGNGYT
few	TRBJ1-5	TRBV6-1	TRBD1	ASSEGDRGGFPGNQPQH
NA	TRBJ1-4	TRBV27	NA	ASSLMSGLQREKLF
NA	TRBJ2-7	TRBV5-1	NA	ASSLTGTYEQY
NA	TRBJ2-5	TRBV7-7	TRBD1	ASSQTGGEETQY
once	TRBJ2-5	TRBV27	NA	ASRIHTQETQY
NA	TRBJ1-2	TRBV4-2	TRBD1	ASSPGQGMGGYT
once	TRBJ2-3	TRBV7-6	NA	ASSFGAADTQY
NA	TRBJ1-5	TRBV7-2	NA	ASSLMDSLQPQH
NA	TRBJ2-7	TRBV7-9	NA	ASSLAPGQAYEQY
NA	TRBJ2-3	TRBV5-1	TRBD2	ASSPGTSGGTQY
NA	TRBJ2-1	TRBV27	NA	ASSGGNPSYNEQF
NA	TRBJ2-3	TRBV2	TRBD2	ASSRLAGGTDTQY
few	TRBJ1-1	TRBV19	NA	ASGANQNTEAF
NA	TRBJ2-7	TRBV10-3	TRBD2	AIGGAYEQY
NA	TRBJ2-3	TRBV7-8	NA	ASSRSGTSTDTQY
NA	TRBJ2-3	TRBV6-1	NA	ASSEDRHITQY
NA	TRBJ2-5	TRBV7-9	TRBD2	ASGLSGGPIGTQY
NA	TRBJ1-3	TRBV4-1	NA	ASSQPTGSGRNTIY
few	TRBJ1-5	TRBV9	NA	ASSQGGGLGQPQH
NA	TRBJ1-1	TRBV5-1	NA	ASREGENTEAF
NA	TRBJ1-4	TRBV4-3	TRBD1	ASSVRDRGNEKLF